Described below is a single T cell receptor beta chain sequence and its context. These data belong to a study of blood T cell repertoires in COVID-19. Study details: Collection of acute and convalescent COVID-19 samples took place in the United States, Italy and Spain. T cells, B-cell-depleted T cells, or PBMCs provided the cDNA or gDNA that served as material.

Trimming pared 0 bases from V and 0 bases from J, leaving 5 bases between. The CDR3 has 14 residues. Germline CDR1 reads SEHNR; CDR2 reads FQNEAQ (reference sequence). Authors' analysis steps: Amplification of reference gene primers provided the estimated nucleated cell counts. TCRdb keeps only in-frame clones here, not all; method: immunoSEQ multiplex PCR. That table furnishes V, J and clone size, whereas the DNA furnished D and trimming. The sample gives over 150,000 clones, roughly 80% of which show up once; approximately 14% is in the top ten. The chain carries TRBV7-9 and TRBJ1-1; the D is unclear. The clonotype originates from a man younger than 35 with active or convalescent COVID-19. Sequenced material: peripheral blood. CDR3 loop: CASSLAAVNTEAFF. For the CDR3, the DNA is TGTGCCAGCAGCTTAGCGGCGGTGAACACTGAAGCTTTCTTT.